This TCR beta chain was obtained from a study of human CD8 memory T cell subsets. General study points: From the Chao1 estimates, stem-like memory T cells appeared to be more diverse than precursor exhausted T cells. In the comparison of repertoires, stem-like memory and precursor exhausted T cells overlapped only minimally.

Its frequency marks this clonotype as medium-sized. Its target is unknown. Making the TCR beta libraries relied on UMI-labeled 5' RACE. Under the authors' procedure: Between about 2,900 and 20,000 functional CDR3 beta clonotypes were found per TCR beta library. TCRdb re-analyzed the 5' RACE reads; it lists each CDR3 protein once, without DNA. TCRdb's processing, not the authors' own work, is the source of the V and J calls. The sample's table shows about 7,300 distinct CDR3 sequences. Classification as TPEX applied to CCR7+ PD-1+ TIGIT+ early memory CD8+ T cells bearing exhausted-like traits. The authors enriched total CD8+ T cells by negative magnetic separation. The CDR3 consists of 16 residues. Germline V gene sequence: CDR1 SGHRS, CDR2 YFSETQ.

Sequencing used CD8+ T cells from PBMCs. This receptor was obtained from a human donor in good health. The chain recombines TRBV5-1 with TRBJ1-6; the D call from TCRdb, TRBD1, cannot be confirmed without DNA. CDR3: CASSAGDSSYNSPLHF.